The present T cell receptor (beta chain) was sequenced within a study of cytomegalovirus exposure and HLA in healthy donors. There are 17 residues in the CDR3. Germline V CDR1 and CDR2: SGHRS, YFSETQ. Losses at the gene ends were 0 bases for V and 4 bases for J; bases not matched to a gene: 9. General study results and limits: Exclusion applied to some V segments, including TRBV6-2 and TRBV6-3, as they were indistinguishable.

Nominal health characterized the donors when sampled, though unrecorded immune exposures were likely. This PCR relied on a set of 60 Vbeta primers and 13 Jbeta primers. Original analysis: It was a later analysis that counted 83 million or so unique TCR beta chains, of which some 12 million were shared. Assay used: immunoSEQ multiplex PCR; TCRdb lists only in-frame clones, some missing. That table supplies the V and J calls and clone size; D and trimming were determined from the DNA. The table records nearly 300,000 clones, approximately 90% of them present only once. A remark on this clone: Its antigen is still unknown.

Source material: PBMCs. This clonotype was obtained from a middle-aged man in good health and CMV-seropositive. The gene calls are TRBV5-1 and TRBJ2-7; 11 bases are a match to TRBD2. CDR3 protein: CASSLAFSGRASYEQYF. The CDR3 region has the DNA TGCGCCAGCAGCTTGGCCTTTAGCGGGAGGGCCAGTTACGAGCAGTACTTC.